Below, 27 T cell receptor beta chains from the same sample are listed, as sequenced in a study of cytomegalovirus exposure and HLA in healthy donors. Primers for the PCR totalled 60 Vbeta and 13 Jbeta. Clones were read by immunoSEQ multiplex PCR, and TCRdb kept only the in-frame ones, dropping some. Here the sample spans around 170,000 clones, around three quarters being singletons. Sequencing was carried out using PBMCs. All receptors come from a man aged 35 to 55 in good health and CMV-seronegative.

This clone was counted once. The V call is TRBV4-3, the J call TRBJ2-1; 14 nucleotides align to TRBD2. The germline gives CDR1 LGHNA, CDR2 YSLEER. The length of the CDR3 is 18 residues. V shed 0 bases, J shed 9 bases, and the junction held 10 bases outside the gene matches. In DNA, the CDR3 is TGCGCCAGCAGCCAAGATTTGACTAGCGGGAGGGAACGGGGTGAGCAGTTCTTC. It specifies CASSQDLTSGRERGEQFF.

The V gene is TRBV5-8, the J gene TRBJ2-1; TRBD2 matches 11 bases. The CDR3 extends over 17 amino acids. After removal of 6 bases from V and 7 bases from J, the junction contained 15 bases not matched to a gene. Germline CDR1 is SGHTS and CDR2 is YDEGEE. CDR3 amino acids: CASTRTGASGRRNEQFF. In DNA, the CDR3 is TGTGCCAGCACCAGAACAGGGGCTAGCGGGAGGAGGAATGAGCAGTTCTTC. Full variable domain (outside the CDR3, taken from reference TRBV5-8 and TRBJ2-1): EAGVTQSPTHLIKTRGQQATLRCSPISGHTSVYWYQQALGLGLQFLLWYDEGEERNRGNFPPRFSGRQFPNYSSELNVNALELEDSALYLCASTRTGASGRRNEQFFGPGTRLTVL.

This clone was recorded once. CDR3 loop: CASSSPGAGELFF. CDR3 coding DNA: TGTGCCAGCAGCTCCCCTGGGGCGGGGGAGCTGTTTTTT. The J gene is TRBJ2-2, the V gene TRBV5-4; D possibly corresponds to TRBD1 (5 bases). The CDR3 runs 13 residues. Trimming shortened V by 3 bases and J by 8 bases, and 11 bases separated the two germline ends. CDR1 is SGHNT and CDR2 is YYREEE in the germline V gene (reference sequence).

V usage is TRBV19 and J usage is TRBJ1-5; TRBD1 agrees at 8 bases. With V trimmed by 5 bases and J by 7 bases, 10 bases remained unmatched. This CDR3 is 15 amino acids long. Germline CDR1 reads LNHDA; CDR2 reads SQIVND (reference sequence). For the CDR3, the DNA is TGTGCCAGTAGTGTCCAACAGGGGGTACAACAGCCCCAGCATTTT. Its translation is CASSVQQGVQQPQHF.

This chain uses TRBV23-1 with TRBJ1-4; TRBD1 matches at 7 bases. TRBV23-1 is designated an ORF whose function remains uncertain. The V segment lost 4 bases and the J segment 5 bases; nucleotides outside the gene matches: 7. The CDR3 is made up of 15 amino acids. The CDR3 spells CASSLSETGNEKLFF. For the CDR3, the DNA is TGCGCCAGCAGTCTGTCCGAGACAGGGAATGAAAAACTGTTTTTT.

The V gene is TRBV11-1, the J gene TRBJ2-7, with 9 bases that match TRBD1. The V segment lost 4 bases and the J segment 7 bases; nucleotides outside the gene matches: 8. The germline gives CDR1 SGHAT, CDR2 FQDESV (reference sequence). This CDR3 is built from 14 residues. DNA of the CDR3: TGTGCCAGCAGCTCCGCCGGGACAGGGTGGGAGCAGTACTTC. Protein product: CASSSAGTGWEQYF.

The chain has TRBV30 and TRBJ1-1; D is uncertain. The germline V gene encodes CDR1 GTSNPN and CDR2 SVGIG (reference sequence). Trimming shortened V by 1 base and J by 8 bases, and 11 bases separated the two germline ends. The CDR3 is made up of 12 amino acids. The CDR3 loop reads CAWSATDEEAFF. In DNA form, the CDR3 reads TGTGCCTGGAGTGCCACCGATGAGGAAGCTTTCTTT.

In regard to this clone: A read error may produce the germline difference seen at one junction end. The chain is built from TRBV2 and TRBJ2-5; tentatively, D is TRBD1 (6 bases). Germline CDR1 reads SNHLY; CDR2 reads FYNNEI. This CDR3 is built from 12 residues. The DNA of the CDR3 is TGTGCCAGCAGTGAAAGGGGGTGGACCCGGTACTTC. Residues: CASSERGWTRYF.

The J gene is TRBJ1-2, the V gene TRBV7-2; maybe TRBD1 (5 bases). The germline V gene has CDR1 SGHTA and CDR2 FQGNSA. The V gene lost 0 bases and the J gene lost 2 bases, with 10 bases spanning the gap. There are 15 residues in the CDR3. In nucleotides, the CDR3 is TGTGCCAGCAGCTTAGCGGGGGGAATAAACTATGGCTACACCTTC. It encodes CASSLAGGINYGYTF.

The rearrangement uses TRBV7-2 and TRBJ2-5, with 10 positions matching TRBD1. Per germline, CDR1 SGHTA and CDR2 FQGNSA. CDR3 length: 16 residues. The trim removed 4 bases at V and 4 bases at J, leaving 9 bases unmatched. The CDR3 nucleotides read TGTGCCAGCAGCTCACCGCCGGGACAGGGGCTAGAGACCCAGTACTTC. Amino acid sequence: CASSSPPGQGLETQYF.

V is TRBV7-8 and J is TRBJ2-7; D remains unclear. The CDR3 has 13 amino acids. Between the trimmed V and J ends, which lost 1 base and 3 bases, there was a span of 7 bases. CDR1 is SGHVS and CDR2 is FQNEAQ in the germline V gene. CDR3 nucleotides: TGTGCCAGCAGCTTAGGGGCAGGCTACGAGCAGTACTTC. This encodes CASSLGAGYEQYF. Full variable domain (outside the CDR3, taken from reference TRBV7-8 and TRBJ2-7): GAGVSQSPRYKVAKRGQDVALRCDPISGHVSLFWYQQALGQGPEFLTYFQNEAQLDKSGLPSDRFFAERPEGSVSTLKIQRTQQEDSAVYLCASSLGAGYEQYFGPGTRLTVT.

The genes are TRBV19 and TRBJ2-5; 8 bases line up with TRBD2. Germline trimming cut 6 bases from V and 0 bases from J; bases unmatched to any gene: 9. Germline assignment: CDR1 LNHDA and CDR2 SQIVND (reference sequence). The length of the CDR3 is 16 residues. The CDR3 sequence is CASSHSGAGYQETQYF. The CDR3 DNA reads as TGTGCCAGTAGCCATAGCGGGGCTGGGTACCAAGAGACCCAGTACTTC. Complete variable domain (other parts from reference TRBV19 and TRBJ2-5): DGGITQSPKYLFRKEGQNVTLSCEQNLNHDAMYWYRQDPGQGLRLIYYSQIVNDFQKGDIAEGYSVSREKKESFPLTVTSAQKNPTAFYLCASSHSGAGYQETQYFGPGTRLLVL.

The chain recombines TRBV9 with TRBJ2-1; 9 bases fit TRBD2. The V and J ends lost 0 bases and 5 bases, in that order; junction bases with no gene match: 3. Per the germline V gene, CDR1 is SGDLS and CDR2 is YYNGEE. CDR3 length equals 15 residues. CDR3 sequence reads: CASSVGGGAHNEQFF. In DNA, the CDR3 is TGTGCCAGCAGCGTAGGCGGGGGGGCCCACAATGAGCAGTTCTTC.

The rearrangement links TRBV30 to TRBJ1-2; perhaps TRBD1 as D (6 bases). The CDR3 spans 13 residues. From germline, CDR1 is GTSNPN and CDR2 SVGIG (reference sequence). V shed 5 bases and J shed 6 bases, with 16 bases lying between them. The CDR3 spells CAWLRGGANGYTF. The CDR3 region has the DNA TGTGCCTGGCTGAGGGGGGGGGCGAATGGCTACACCTTC.

This chain connects TRBV5-5 to TRBJ1-5; 7 nucleotides align to TRBD1. V lost 7 bases, J lost 3 bases, and 10 bases stayed unmatched. The CDR3 loop spans 15 amino acids. Germline CDR1 and CDR2: SGHKS and YYEKEE (reference sequence). CDR3 coding DNA: TGTGCCAGCTCGTCTACGGGACAGATCAATCAGCCCCAGCATTTT. Its translation is CASSSTGQINQPQHF.

The chain recombines TRBV9 with TRBJ1-2; D might be TRBD1 (6 bases). The CDR3 consists of 15 residues. V was clipped by 0 bases and J by 6 bases, with 15 bases between them. CDR1 is SGDLS, CDR2 YYNGEE, per germline. This CDR3 reads CASSVGGWEGDGYTF. The CDR3 region has the DNA TGTGCCAGCAGCGTAGGGGGATGGGAGGGGGATGGCTACACCTTC.

A few counts support this clone. The V and J genes are TRBV7-8 and TRBJ1-1, with D tentatively TRBD1 (5 bases). The CDR3 length is 15 residues. CDR1 and CDR2 from the germline V gene are SGHVS and FQNEAQ. Trimming stripped 4 bases from V and 5 bases from J, with 17 bases between. The CDR3 region has the DNA TGTGCCAGCAGCTCCCCTCCGGGGGTACTAACTGAAGCTTTCTTT. This encodes CASSSPPGVLTEAFF.

In DNA form, the CDR3 reads TGTGCCAGCACCCCCCTGGGGCACGTGGCAGATACGCAGTATTTT. Encoded protein: CASTPLGHVADTQYF. The chain links TRBV5-5 to TRBJ2-3; possible D gene TRBD1, 5 bases. Trimming took 6 bases from V and 4 from J, leaving 18 bases between them. The CDR3 spans 15 residues. Germline V lookup: CDR1 SGHKS, CDR2 YYEKEE (reference sequence).

This chain links TRBV15 with TRBJ2-5; 10 nucleotides align to TRBD1. The DNA end is more similar to TRBJ2-7, so the J call may be wrong. Germline V gives CDR1 LNHNV, CDR2 YYDKDF (reference sequence). The CDR3 sequence is 16 residues long. CDR3 DNA: TGTGCCACCAGCAGAGATCTTGGGGACAGGGGCTACGAGCAGTACTTC. Translating gives CATSRDLGDRGYEQYF.

CDR3 sequence reads: CASSLEAGPRFF. The CDR3 coding sequence is TGTGCCAGCAGCTTAGAAGCGGGCCCCAGGTTCTTC. The genes are TRBV7-2 and TRBJ2-1; possible D gene TRBD2, 6 bases. The CDR3 has 12 amino acids. V lost 1 base to trimming and J lost 15 bases, with 13 bases between them. CDR1 is SGHTA, CDR2 FQGNSA, per germline.

The chain is built from TRBV5-4 and TRBJ1-5; no clear D. V lost 4 bases and J lost 1, with 15 bases in between. The CDR3 totals 16 residues. The germline CDR1 and CDR2 sequences are SGHNT and YYREEE (reference sequence). The CDR3 sequence is CASSIGGGLSNQPQHF. The CDR3 bases are TGTGCCAGCAGCATTGGCGGAGGGTTGAGCAATCAGCCCCAGCATTTT.

In its sample, this clone was seen a few times. The V and J genes are TRBV19 and TRBJ1-5; 7 bases align to TRBD1. This CDR3 is 13 amino acids long. V was pared by 6 bases and J by 5 bases, with 4 bases of the junction left unmatched. Per the germline V gene, CDR1 is LNHDA and CDR2 is SQIVND (reference sequence). The CDR3, as DNA: TGTGCCAGTAGCGGGACAGCGGATCAGCCCCAGCATTTT. This translates into CASSGTADQPQHF.

The gene calls are TRBV2 and TRBJ2-2, with 8 bases that match TRBD2. Germline V CDR1 and CDR2: SNHLY, FYNNEI. CDR3 length: 14 residues. V was pared by 6 bases and J by 6 bases, with 6 bases of the junction left unmatched. CDR3 sequence (DNA): TGTGCCAGCAGGCGGACTAGCAGGGCCGGGGAGCTGTTTTTT. Translation: CASRRTSRAGELFF.

The chain is built from TRBV13 and TRBJ2-7; D is perhaps TRBD1 (6 bases). V lost 5 bases and J 0 bases, leaving 17 bases between the germline ends. Germline CDR1 is PRHDT and CDR2 is FYEKMQ (reference sequence). CDR3 size: 16 residues. The CDR3 spells CASSPTLGGLSYEQYF. The DNA for the CDR3 is TGTGCCAGCAGCCCCACCCTTGGGGGCCTCTCCTACGAGCAGTACTTC.

This sequence joins TRBV5-1 and TRBJ1-2; the D is unclear. The germline V gene encodes CDR1 SGHRS and CDR2 YFSETQ. The CDR3 is made up of 14 amino acids. Trimming took off 0 bases at V and 8 bases at J, with 14 bases between the two ends. The CDR3 reads CASSLDEGGGGYTF. DNA for the CDR3: TGCGCCAGCAGCTTGGATGAGGGAGGAGGGGGCTACACCTTC.

This chain joins TRBV5-1 and TRBJ2-3, with 16 bases matching TRBD2. J was trimmed by 2 bases and V by 4 bases; bases with no gene match: 1. From germline, CDR1 is SGHRS and CDR2 YFSETQ. The CDR3 has 16 amino acids. CDR3 region: CASSGTSGGATDTQYF. In DNA, the CDR3 is TGCGCCAGCAGCGGGACTAGCGGGGGGGCCACAGATACGCAGTATTTT.

V usage is TRBV7-9 and J usage is TRBJ2-1; TRBD2 is a possible D gene (7 bases). Trimming took 4 bases from V and 2 from J, leaving 12 bases between them. The CDR3 is made up of 15 amino acids. Looked up from germline, CDR1 is SEHNR and CDR2 is FQNEAQ (reference sequence). CDR3 DNA: TGTGCCAGCAGCTACGGGGGGCCACCCTACAATGAGCAGTTCTTC. Translation gives CASSYGGPPYNEQFF. The full variable domain, in which reference TRBV7-9 and TRBJ2-1 provide the parts outside the CDR3, is DTGVSQNPRHKITKRGQNVTFRCDPISEHNRLYWYRQTLGQGPEFLTYFQNEAQLEKSRLLSDRFSAERPKGSFSTLEIQRTEQGDSAMYLCASSYGGPPYNEQFFGPGTRLTVL.